This entry is about one TCR beta chain. Its antigen is not known. Repertoires were generated with immunoSEQ multiplex PCR, while TCRdb's copy carries only in-frame clones and drops some. The sample carries under 40,000 clones, about 81% recorded once. The data were obtained in a study of T cells in localized non-small cell lung cancer. The CDR3 length is 13 residues. Germline V CDR1 and CDR2: LNHNV, YYDKDF (reference sequence). V lost 0 bases, J lost 3 bases, and 3 bases lay in between. Study-level findings and limits: A median of 57 of the top 100 tumor clones appeared in adjacent lung, which was paired and uninvolved. Heterogeneity stays possible, as sequencing covered only one tumor region. Maximal T cell clonality occurred in uninvolved adjacent lung, with tumor ranking below it.

The specimen was peripheral blood, collected before any cancer treatment. This TCR came from a male donor older than 55 with stage II squamous cell lung carcinoma. The genes are TRBV15 and TRBJ2-4; D unclear. CDR3 sequence (DNA): TGTGCCACCAGCAGAGATGGCAAAAACATTCAGTACTTC. It specifies CATSRDGKNIQYF.